These 24 T cell receptor beta chains were sequenced from one sample in a study of graft-versus-host responses after intestinal transplantation. No antigen has been identified for these receptors. TCRdb's table, derived via immunoSEQ multiplex PCR, lists solely in-frame clones and lacks some. The sample holds tens of thousands of clones, about 93% seen once. The specimen comprised unstimulated CD8+ T cells sorted from spleen or lymph node cells, sampled before intestinal transplant. The source of these receptors is a human donor who received an intestinal transplant.

The CDR3 loop is CASSWGQGILAEAFF. The CDR3 bases are TGTGCCAGCAGCTGGGGACAGGGTATCTTGGCTGAAGCTTTCTTT. This chain connects TRBV6-5 to TRBJ1-1, with 9 nucleotides matching TRBD1. Germline V lookup: CDR1 MNHEY, CDR2 SVGAGI. Losses at the gene ends were 6 bases for V and 6 bases for J; bases not matched to a gene: 11. The CDR3 runs to 15 residues.

The V and J genes are TRBV7-6 and TRBJ2-3; TRBD2 agrees at 10 bases. There are 15 residues in the CDR3. Germline V CDR1 and CDR2: SGHVS, FNYEAQ. With 5 bases clipped from V and 5 bases from J, the junction kept 7 bases outside the gene matches. CDR3 loop: CASSPTASGGDTQYF. The DNA of the CDR3 is TGTGCCAGCAGCCCCACGGCTAGCGGGGGAGATACGCAGTATTTT.

This sequence joins TRBV6-5 and TRBJ1-1, with 8 bases lining up with TRBD1. Germline V CDR1 and CDR2: MNHEY, SVGAGI. J lost 2 bases, V lost 6 bases, and 8 bases had no gene match. This CDR3 has 15 amino acids. CDR3: CASRSTGDGNTEAFF. The CDR3 coding sequence is TGTGCCAGCAGATCGACAGGGGATGGAAACACTGAAGCTTTCTTT.

This chain uses TRBV10-1 with TRBJ2-5; D is unresolved. The CDR3 extends over 13 amino acids. Germline V gene data show CDR1 as WNHNN and CDR2 as SYGVQD (reference sequence). Trimming removed 4 bases from V and 1 base from J, with 7 bases in between. The CDR3 sequence: CASSGAVQETQYF. CDR3 bases: TGCGCCAGCAGTGGGGCCGTCCAAGAGACCCAGTACTTC.

The chain uses TRBV28 and TRBJ1-1; 7 bases agree with TRBD1. Trimming cost V 6 bases and J 0 bases; bases outside gene matches: 10. Germline values: CDR1 MDHEN, CDR2 SYDVKM. There are 16 residues in the CDR3. In DNA form, the CDR3 reads TGTGCCAGCAGCTCCACCCAGGGGGACATGAACACTGAAGCTTTCTTT. This translates into CASSSTQGDMNTEAFF.

The chain is built from TRBV19 and TRBJ1-1; 8 nucleotides align to TRBD1. The CDR3 covers 16 residues. J gave up 1 base and V 1 base, and 5 bases lay outside the gene matches. Germline values: CDR1 LNHDA, CDR2 SQIVND (reference sequence). The CDR3 DNA reads as TGTGCCAGTAGTATAGTCACAGGGGGTTGGAACACTGAAGCTTTCTTT. It is translated as CASSIVTGGWNTEAFF.

V is TRBV5-1 and J is TRBJ1-1; D gene ambiguous. Deletions cut 0 bases from V and 2 bases from J, with 5 bases between. The CDR3 sequence is 13 residues long. Germline assignment: CDR1 SGHRS and CDR2 YFSETQ. The CDR3 DNA follows: TGCGCCAGCAGCTTGGCCCCAAACACTGAAGCTTTCTTT. It yields the protein CASSLAPNTEAFF.

This clone is judged medium-sized. The J gene is TRBJ1-1, the V gene TRBV6-5; D gene uncertain. The germline CDR1 and CDR2 sequences are MNHEY and SVGAGI. The germline V and J ends were trimmed by 6 bases and 1 base, with 9 bases remaining between them. This CDR3 spans 13 amino acids. DNA of the CDR3: TGTGCCAGCAGCGCTGACTGGAACACTGAAGCTTTCTTT. Amino acids: CASSADWNTEAFF.

The chain has TRBV14 and TRBJ2-1, with D tentatively TRBD2 (6 bases). The germline V gene encodes CDR1 SGHDN and CDR2 FVKESK. This CDR3 comprises 15 residues. The germline V and J ends were trimmed by 4 bases and 3 bases, with 13 bases remaining between them. CDR3 bases: TGTGCCAGCAGCCCTGGAGGGTCGGTCTACAATGAGCAGTTCTTC. Encoded protein: CASSPGGSVYNEQFF.

The chain is built from TRBV29-1 and TRBJ2-1, with TRBD1 identical over 10 bases. Germline V CDR1 and CDR2: SQVTM, ANQGSEA. V was pared by 5 bases and J by 3 bases, with 7 bases of the junction left unmatched. The CDR3 is made up of 15 amino acids. The CDR3, as DNA: TGCAGCGTTCTAACCGGGACAGGGGTCTACAATGAGCAGTTCTTC. Protein sequence: CSVLTGTGVYNEQFF.

V and J are TRBV6-5 and TRBJ1-4, with D tentatively TRBD1 (5 bases). CDR1 MNHEY and CDR2 SVGAGI come from the germline V gene. This CDR3 is built from 15 residues. Trimming left V 6 bases short and J 4 bases short, with 15 bases between. The DNA for the CDR3 is TGTGCCAGCAGGGAGGGGACTTATAGTAATGAAAAACTGTTTTTT. Its protein product is CASREGTYSNEKLFF.

This clone was counted a single time. The chain recombines TRBV6-5 with TRBJ1-1; possibly TRBD1 for D (6 bases). The CDR3 runs to 13 residues. Germline V gene sequence: CDR1 MNHEY, CDR2 SVGAGI. V was shortened by 0 bases and J by 8 bases, with 10 bases between the two germline ends. As DNA, the CDR3 is TGTGCCAGCAGTTACTCGACAGGACAGGAAGCTTTCTTT. Residues: CASSYSTGQEAFF.

The chain couples TRBV27 to TRBJ2-4; TRBD1 might be the D (5 bases). Germline CDR1 and CDR2: MNHEY and SMNVEV (reference sequence). The CDR3 consists of 15 residues. V lost 2 bases and J 0 bases, leaving 8 bases between the germline ends. The CDR3: CASSLGAGAKNIQYF. The CDR3 DNA sequence: TGTGCCAGCAGTTTAGGGGCCGGAGCCAAAAACATTCAGTACTTC.

The chain is built from TRBV30 and TRBJ2-5, with D possibly being TRBD2 (5 bases). V lost 5 bases to trimming and J lost 4 bases, with 23 bases between them. The CDR3 has 16 amino acids. Germline V gives CDR1 GTSNPN, CDR2 SVGIG (reference sequence). As DNA, the CDR3 is TGTGCCTGGCATACCACCGGAGGTCTCACTGGAGAGACCCAGTACTTC. Residues: CAWHTTGGLTGETQYF. The variable domain in full, completed from reference TRBV30 and TRBJ2-5, reads SQTIHQWPATLVQPVGSPLSLECTVEGTSNPNLYWYRQAAGRGLQLLFYSVGIGQISSEVPQNLSASRPQDRQFILSSKKLLLSDSGFYLCAWHTTGGLTGETQYFGPGTRLLVL.

The chain combines TRBV10-3 with TRBJ2-7; D might be TRBD1 (5 bases). The CDR3 runs 13 residues. The germline CDR1 and CDR2 sequences are ENHRY and SYGVKD. Trimming pared 6 bases from V and 0 bases from J, leaving 9 bases between. The CDR3 spells CAIRADSSYEQYF. The CDR3 bases are TGTGCCATCAGGGCCGACAGCTCCTACGAGCAGTACTTC.

The V and J genes are TRBV6-5 and TRBJ2-1; D is undetermined. Germline V lookup: CDR1 MNHEY, CDR2 SVGAGI. V lost 6 bases and J lost 8, with 8 bases in between. The CDR3 contains 11 residues. The CDR3 DNA follows: TGTGCCAGCAGCCCTGGAGATGAGCAGTTCTTC. Encoded protein: CASSPGDEQFF.

The CDR3 loop is CASSVATIATGGAYGYTF. The CDR3 coding sequence is TGTGCCAGCAGCGTAGCTACAATCGCGACAGGGGGCGCCTATGGCTACACCTTC. J is TRBJ1-2 and V is TRBV9, with 10 bases fitting TRBD1. The V gene's germline CDR1 is SGDLS and CDR2 YYNGEE. There are 18 residues in the CDR3. V shed 0 bases, J shed 4 bases, and the junction held 12 bases outside the gene matches.

This clone was counted a single time. The rearrangement joins TRBV4-3 to TRBJ2-2; 8 nucleotides line up with TRBD1. From germline, CDR1 is LGHNA and CDR2 YSLEER. CDR3 length: 21 residues. V gave up 2 bases and J gave up 5 bases; unmatched junction bases: 22. CDR3 protein: CASSQIQLLGLGQGRTGELFF. As DNA, the CDR3 is TGCGCCAGCAGCCAAATTCAATTGTTAGGCCTCGGACAGGGTCGTACCGGGGAGCTGTTTTTT.

J is TRBJ2-3 and V is TRBV5-1; 13 nucleotides line up with TRBD2. V gave up 4 bases and J gave up 2 bases; unmatched junction bases: 16. Germline V gives CDR1 SGHRS, CDR2 YFSETQ. This CDR3 is 20 amino acids long. The CDR3 here is CASSIGPLITSGRDTDTQYF. The CDR3 bases are TGCGCCAGCAGCATCGGCCCACTGATAACTAGCGGGAGGGACACAGATACGCAGTATTTT.

V gene TRBV28 combines with J gene TRBJ2-1; a weak D match, TRBD2 (5 bases). Per germline, CDR1 MDHEN and CDR2 SYDVKM. The CDR3 contains 15 residues. V lost 4 bases to trimming and J lost 0 bases, with 10 bases between them. CDR3 bases: TGTGCCAGCAGTTCCCTAGCAGACTCCTACAATGAGCAGTTCTTC. Amino acids: CASSSLADSYNEQFF. Full variable domain (missing parts from reference TRBV28 and TRBJ2-1): DVKVTQSSRYLVKRTGEKVFLECVQDMDHENMFWYRQDPGLGLRLIYFSYDVKMKEKGDIPEGYSVSREKKERFSLILESASTNQTSMYLCASSSLADSYNEQFFGPGTRLTVL.

This clone was seen a single time. The gene calls are TRBV14 and TRBJ1-2, with TRBD1 matching over 12 bases. The CDR3 spans 16 residues. V trimming: 4 bases; J trimming: 5 bases; junction bases outside the gene matches: 8. Looked up from germline, CDR1 is SGHDN and CDR2 is FVKESK. The CDR3 DNA is TGTGCCAGCAGCCGCCGGGACAGGGGGCTCGGGTATGGCTACACCTTC. It encodes CASSRRDRGLGYGYTF.

The chain uses TRBV27 and TRBJ1-1, with 7 bases lining up with TRBD1. V was clipped by 5 bases and J by 3 bases; unmatched bases: 9. The CDR3 has 15 amino acids. From germline, CDR1 is MNHEY and CDR2 SMNVEV (reference sequence). CDR3 sequence: CASSISGGLHTEAFF. The DNA for the CDR3 is TGTGCCAGCAGTATCTCAGGGGGTTTGCACACTGAAGCTTTCTTT.

The genes are TRBV4-1 and TRBJ2-1, with 12 nucleotides matching TRBD2. CDR1 is MGHRA and CDR2 is YSYEKL in the germline V gene. V lost 1 base and J lost 7; bases outside the gene matches: 5. The CDR3 runs 16 residues. The CDR3 bases are TGCGCCAGCAGCCAAGGACTAGCGGGAGTAGATAATGAGCAGTTCTTC. Protein sequence: CASSQGLAGVDNEQFF.

The gene calls are TRBV9 and TRBJ2-5; 14 bases line up with TRBD2. Germline CDR1 is SGDLS and CDR2 is YYNGEE. The CDR3 extends over 17 amino acids. V was clipped by 2 bases and J by 5 bases; unmatched bases: 8. The CDR3 bases are TGTGCCAGCAGCGTTAGGACTAGCGGGGGGTTCGGGGAGACCCAGTACTTC. Amino acids: CASSVRTSGGFGETQYF. The full variable domain, completed using reference TRBV9 and TRBJ2-5, is DSGVTQTPKHLITATGQRVTLRCSPRSGDLSVYWYQQSLDQGLQFLIQYYNGEERAKGNILERFSAQQFPDLHSELNLSSLELGDSALYFCASSVRTSGGFGETQYFGPGTRLLVL.